These T cell receptor beta chains were read from a single sample in a study of cytomegalovirus exposure and HLA in healthy donors. TCRdb's table, derived via immunoSEQ multiplex PCR, lists solely in-frame clones and lacks some. The sample records approximately 170,000 clones, roughly 80% being singletons. The sequencing input was PBMCs. The source is a man aged 45-65 years in good health and CMV-seropositive. Each CDR3 is given with its conserved first and last residue.

CASSEATGLYEQYF	TRBV6-1	TRBJ2-7	14
CSVPHRVSYNEQFF	TRBV29-1	TRBJ2-1	14
CASSNRDRPEAFF	TRBV28	TRBJ1-1	13
CASRDRAYEQYF	TRBV28	TRBJ2-7	12
CASSPLRGRTGGQEQYF	TRBV27	TRBJ2-7	17
CASSPFPGGRADTQYF	TRBV28	TRBJ2-3	16
CASSLESVGGVYGYTF	TRBV7-2	TRBJ1-2	16
CASSMSGTSYTDTQYF	TRBV7-8	TRBJ2-3	16
CASSLTGTTNTGELFF	TRBV7-3	TRBJ2-2	16
CASSPAVDQPQHF	TRBV7-9	TRBJ1-5	13
CASTPGLAGGPNTGELFF	TRBV10-1	TRBJ2-2	18
CASAKGANTYGYTF	TRBV18	TRBJ1-2	14
CASRPTGRANEKLFF	TRBV2	TRBJ1-4	15
CASSLLREAFF	TRBV5-5	TRBJ1-1	11
CASSFPTGGADSPLHF	TRBV5-6	TRBJ1-6	16
CASSGAGTHQPQHF	TRBV25-1	TRBJ1-5	14
CASSLPGVTSGNTIYF	TRBV28	TRBJ1-3	16
CASSLWTGGMGANVLTF	TRBV5-6	TRBJ2-6	17
CASSTPTGRNTEAFF	TRBV28	TRBJ1-1	15
CASSLGAGVTGELFF	TRBV11-2	TRBJ2-2	15
CSVWTGRTEAFF	TRBV29-1	TRBJ1-1	12
CASSWTGSMNTEAFF	TRBV6-6	TRBJ1-1	15
CASSERGSYNEQFF	TRBV6-1	TRBJ2-1	14
CASSQADRGIGGYTF	TRBV4-3	TRBJ1-2	15
CASRAPRGSEQFF	TRBV25-1	TRBJ2-1	13
CASSLAGTYNEQFF	TRBV11-3	TRBJ2-1	14
CASSLSSGISYEQYF	TRBV4-1	TRBJ2-7	15
CASSGRGRPTGELFF	TRBV5-1	TRBJ2-2	15
CASSVASGTYNEQFF	TRBV9	TRBJ2-1	15
CASSHRTGHTGELFF	TRBV5-6	TRBJ2-2	15
CASSPRNLQGGQPQHF	TRBV18	TRBJ1-5	16
CASSPPGHLNTEAFF	TRBV28	TRBJ1-1	15